This T cell receptor beta chain was found in a study of technical replicates of blood from a few donors. This CDR3 contains 16 residues. The ends lost 0 bases at V and 2 bases at J; junction bases unmatched: 5. TCRdb's copy holds only in-frame clones and misses some; the assay was immunoSEQ multiplex PCR. This table has about 62,000 clones, around 87% appearing once. The material sequenced was PBMCs. The source is a human donor in good health. Some clones in this sample may be carry-over from other donors' samples. The rearrangement uses TRBV5-3 and TRBJ2-3, with 8 positions matching TRBD2. TRBV5-3 is known as an ORF, though its function is uncertain. This CDR3 is CARSLAKAGATDTQYF. The DNA for the CDR3 is TGTGCCAGAAGCTTGGCCAAAGCGGGAGCCACAGATACGCAGTATTTT.